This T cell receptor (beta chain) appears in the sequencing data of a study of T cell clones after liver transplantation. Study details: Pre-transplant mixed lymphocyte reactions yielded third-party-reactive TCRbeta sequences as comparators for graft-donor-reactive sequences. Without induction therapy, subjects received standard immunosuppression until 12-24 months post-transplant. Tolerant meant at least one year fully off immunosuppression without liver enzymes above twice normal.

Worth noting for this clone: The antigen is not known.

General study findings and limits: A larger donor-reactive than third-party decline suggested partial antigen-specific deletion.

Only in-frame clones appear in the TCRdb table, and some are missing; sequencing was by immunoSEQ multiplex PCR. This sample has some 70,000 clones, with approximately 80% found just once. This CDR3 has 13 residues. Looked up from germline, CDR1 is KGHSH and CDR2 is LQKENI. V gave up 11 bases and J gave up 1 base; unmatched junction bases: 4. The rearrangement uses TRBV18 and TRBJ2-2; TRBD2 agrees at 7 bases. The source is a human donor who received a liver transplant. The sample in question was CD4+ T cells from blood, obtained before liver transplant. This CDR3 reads CAQKRENTGELFF. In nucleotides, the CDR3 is TGTGCCCAGAAGCGGGAGAACACCGGGGAGCTGTTTTTT.